The rows below give T cell receptor beta chains drawn from one sample of a study of cytomegalovirus exposure and HLA in healthy donors. TCRdb's table, derived via immunoSEQ multiplex PCR, lists solely in-frame clones and lacks some. The sample includes 200,000 to 250,000 clones, 85% seen only once; the top ten take 1% to 1.5%. The sequenced material came from PBMCs. These receptors were obtained from a human donor in good health. The CDR3 runs from the conserved cysteine through the conserved F or W. D genes are given only for firm matches. Part of the rows lack a size; the others show once, few, many or a class for expanded clones.

J,V,D,size,length,DNA,CDR3
TRBJ1-1,TRBV4-1,.,.,15,TGCGCCAGCAGCCAAGATTCCTCAGGGGCCACTGAAGCTTTCTTT,CASSQDSSGATEAFF
TRBJ2-1,TRBV6-5,TRBD2,.,16,TGTGCCAGCAGTTTACCGCTAGCGGGAGGGCAAAGTGAGCAGTTCTTC,CASSLPLAGGQSEQFF
TRBJ2-7,TRBV5-4,TRBD2,.,16,TGTGCCAGCAGCTTGGGGGGACTAGCGAACTCCTACGAGCAGTACTTC,CASSLGGLANSYEQYF
TRBJ2-1,TRBV4-3,TRBD1,once,18,TGCGCCAGCAGCCCCAGAGGGGGCAGCACTTCCCTTTACAATGAGCAGTTCTTC,CASSPRGGSTSLYNEQFF
TRBJ2-1,TRBV6-6,.,.,16,TGTGCCAGCAGTTACTCACGGGTGTCGCCTACTAATGAGCAGTTCTTC,CASSYSRVSPTNEQFF
TRBJ2-7,TRBV7-9,.,.,13,TGTGCCAGCCAAGGCGGGATCCCCTACGAGCAGTACTTC,CASQGGIPYEQYF
TRBJ1-5,TRBV2,TRBD1,.,15,TGTGCCAGCAGTCCGGGACAGGGGGGGAATCAGCCCCAGCATTTT,CASSPGQGGNQPQHF
TRBJ2-3,TRBV27,TRBD1,.,17,TGTGCCAGCAGGCCGGGACAGGGGTTGGATGGGACAGATACGCAGTATTTT,CASRPGQGLDGTDTQYF
TRBJ2-3,TRBV10-3,TRBD2,.,16,TGTGCCATCAGTGAGGGACTAGCGGAACGCACAGATACGCAGTATTTT,CAISEGLAERTDTQYF
TRBJ1-1,TRBV30,.,.,13,TGTGCCTGGAGTGTCTTGGGGAGCACTGAAGCTTTCTTT,CAWSVLGSTEAFF
TRBJ1-4,TRBV6-1,.,few,14,TGTGCCAGCAGTGTCACAGCAACTAATGAAAAACTGTTTTTT,CASSVTATNEKLFF
TRBJ2-7,TRBV6-5,TRBD1,.,13,TGTGCCAGCAGAAAGGGACAGCTCTACGAGCAGTACTTC,CASRKGQLYEQYF
TRBJ1-1,TRBV5-1,TRBD1,.,17,TGCGCCAGCAGCCACAACAGGGGGCCCCTCACCGACACTGAAGCTTTCTTT,CASSHNRGPLTDTEAFF
TRBJ2-1,TRBV29-1,.,.,11,TGCAGCGTGCAACTTCCTCGCGAGCAGTTCTTC,CSVQLPREQFF
TRBJ2-7,TRBV29-1,.,.,13,TGCAGCGTTGAAGGACAGGAGTTTAACGAGCAGTACTTC,CSVEGQEFNEQYF
TRBJ2-5,TRBV2,TRBD1,.,13,TGTGCCAGCAGTGATGGACAGGGCCGGACCCAGTACTTC,CASSDGQGRTQYF
TRBJ2-7,TRBV28,.,.,13,TGTGCCAGCAGTTCCCCCCCCCTCTACGAGCAGTACTTC,CASSSPPLYEQYF
TRBJ2-7,TRBV10-3,TRBD1,few,14,TGTGCCATCACCCCGGGACAGGGAGGGTTCGAGCAGTACTTC,CAITPGQGGFEQYF
TRBJ1-2,TRBV14,.,.,15,TGTGCCAGCAGCCTCATACACAGGGCCGGATATGGCTACACCTTC,CASSLIHRAGYGYTF
TRBJ1-2,TRBV19,.,few,16,TGTGCCAGTAGTATGGCCGGGGGGGAATGGAACTATGGCTACACCTTC,CASSMAGGEWNYGYTF
TRBJ1-1,TRBV29-1,.,.,13,TGCAGCGTTGAATCGGGGGTCGGCACTGAAGCTTTCTTT,CSVESGVGTEAFF
TRBJ2-1,TRBV2,TRBD2,once,17,TGTGCCAGCACCTCCCAGGGACTAGCGGGAGGATACAATGAGCAGTTCTTC,CASTSQGLAGGYNEQFF
TRBJ2-1,TRBV5-1,.,.,13,TGCGCCAGCAGCCTTGTTCAGGGCAGGGAGCAGTTCTTC,CASSLVQGREQFF
TRBJ2-3,TRBV7-9,TRBD2,.,16,TGTGCCAGCAGCCCACTAGCGGTTCGGTATCTGAATACGCAGTATTTT,CASSPLAVRYLNTQYF
TRBJ2-3,TRBV19,TRBD2,.,16,TGTGCCAGTAGTATTAGACTAGCGGGAGGCCCAGATACGCAGTATTTT,CASSIRLAGGPDTQYF
TRBJ2-7,TRBV29-1,.,.,11,TGCAGCGTTGAAAGGGGACACGAGCAGTACTTC,CSVERGHEQYF
TRBJ2-7,TRBV27,.,once,13,TGTGCCAGCAGTTGGACAGTAGGCTACGAGCAGTACTTC,CASSWTVGYEQYF
TRBJ1-1,TRBV29-1,.,.,13,TGCAGCGTTGAAGCCCGGTGGAACACTGAAGCTTTCTTT,CSVEARWNTEAFF
TRBJ2-7,TRBV27,TRBD1,.,16,TGTGCCAGCAGTTTATCAGGGACAGGGTTGAGCTACGAGCAGTACTTC,CASSLSGTGLSYEQYF
TRBJ2-7,TRBV2,TRBD2,.,16,TGTGCCAGCAGTGTAAATCCTGGCGGGAGAGCCTACGAGCAGTACTTC,CASSVNPGGRAYEQYF
TRBJ2-2,TRBV28,.,.,14,TGTGCCAGCAGTTTGCCTAGACCCACCGGGGAGCTGTTTTTT,CASSLPRPTGELFF
TRBJ2-7,TRBV6-5,.,.,13,TGTGCCAGCAGTTACGCTAGGGGCTCCGAGCAGTACTTC,CASSYARGSEQYF
TRBJ2-3,TRBV9,TRBD2,once,15,TGTGCCAGCAGCGGGCGGGAGTATGGCACAGATACGCAGTATTTT,CASSGREYGTDTQYF
TRBJ2-1,TRBV9,TRBD2,.,15,TGTGCCAGCAGCGTAGAAGCTAGCGGTTACAATGAGCAGTTCTTC,CASSVEASGYNEQFF
TRBJ2-7,TRBV27,.,once,11,TGTGCCAGCAGTTCTACCTACGAGCAGTACTTC,CASSSTYEQYF
TRBJ2-1,TRBV10-3,TRBD1,.,15,TGTGCCATCAGGGAGGGGACAGGGGGGTACAATGAGCAGTTCTTC,CAIREGTGGYNEQFF
TRBJ2-1,TRBV7-9,.,once,15,TGTGCCAGCAGCTTAGGGGGTGGGGGCTTTAGTGAGCAGTTCTTC,CASSLGGGGFSEQFF
TRBJ1-4,TRBV2,.,.,14,TGTGCCAGCAGTGCAGTCTCAACTAATGAAAAACTGTTTTTT,CASSAVSTNEKLFF
TRBJ2-7,TRBV5-6,.,.,12,TGTGCCAGCAGCTTGAGAGACTACGAGCAGTACTTC,CASSLRDYEQYF
TRBJ1-4,TRBV27,TRBD1,once,16,TGTGCCAGCAGTCTGCAGGGGACAGGGAGTAGTGAAAAACTGTTTTTT,CASSLQGTGSSEKLFF
TRBJ2-1,TRBV29-1,.,.,15,TGCAGCCTAAGTTTGAGGTTGGGCTCCTACAATGAGCAGTTCTTC,CSLSLRLGSYNEQFF
TRBJ2-7,TRBV29-1,TRBD2,.,15,TGCAGCGTTAGCCTAGCAATCGCGGGAGGGCATGAGCAGTACTTC,CSVSLAIAGGHEQYF
TRBJ1-2,TRBV6-1,.,.,14,TGTGCCAGCAGTGAAAATACGGCTAACTATGGCTACACCTTC,CASSENTANYGYTF
TRBJ2-1,TRBV23-1,TRBD2,.,14,TGCGCCAGCAGTCAGGGGACTAGCGGTAGTGAGCAGTTCTTC,CASSQGTSGSEQFF
TRBJ2-3,TRBV28,TRBD1,once,17,TGTGCCAGCAGTTTTTCCTGGACAGGGGTTGTCGCAGATACGCAGTATTTT,CASSFSWTGVVADTQYF
TRBJ2-7,TRBV9,TRBD1,.,16,TGTGCCAGCAGCGCGGGACAGGGGGTGATCTCCTACGAGCAGTACTTC,CASSAGQGVISYEQYF
TRBJ1-6,TRBV7-9,.,.,15,TGTGCCAGCAGCTCAACAGATTCCTATAATTCACCCCTCCACTTT,CASSSTDSYNSPLHF
TRBJ2-1,TRBV18,TRBD2,.,17,TGTGCCAGCTCACCTTCTAGCGGGGCGAGCTCCTACAATGAGCAGTTCTTC,CASSPSSGASSYNEQFF
TRBJ2-1,TRBV2,.,.,15,TGTGCCAGCCCTGTGGAGGGGGCGACATATAATGAGCAGTTCTTC,CASPVEGATYNEQFF
TRBJ1-1,TRBV7-9,TRBD1,.,14,TGTGCCAGCAGCTTAGGGGGACAGGGAAGGGCAGCTTTCTTT,CASSLGGQGRAAFF
TRBJ1-1,TRBV7-9,.,.,11,TGTGCCAGCAGCCCTGTAGCTGAAGCTTTCTTT,CASSPVAEAFF
TRBJ2-1,TRBV19,.,.,15,TGTGCCAGTAGTCGGATAGAGGGAATCAACAATGAGCAGTTCTTC,CASSRIEGINNEQFF
TRBJ2-7,TRBV27,TRBD1,few,14,TGTGCCAGCAGTCCCGGGACAGGGGGCTACGAGCAGTACTTC,CASSPGTGGYEQYF
TRBJ2-5,TRBV5-1,TRBD2,.,14,TGCGCCAGCAGCCCCGGGACTATGGAAGAGACCCAGTACTTC,CASSPGTMEETQYF
TRBJ2-1,TRBV5-1,TRBD2,.,16,TGCGCCAGCAGCTTGGCACTAGCGGGAGTCTACAATGAGCAGTTCTTC,CASSLALAGVYNEQFF
TRBJ2-1,TRBV11-2,TRBD2,.,15,TGTGCCAGCAGCCTTCAGACTAGCGGGAGTGGTGAGCAGTTCTTC,CASSLQTSGSGEQFF
TRBJ2-5,TRBV9,TRBD1,.,13,TGTGCCAGCAGCCTTGGGACAGAAGAGACCCAGTACTTC,CASSLGTEETQYF
TRBJ2-2,TRBV5-8,TRBD1,.,15,TGTGCCAGCAGCCGACAGGGGTATATTGCCGGGGAGCTGTTTTTT,CASSRQGYIAGELFF
TRBJ2-7,TRBV4-1,TRBD2,.,16,TGCGCCAGCAGCCAACGGACTAGCGGGAGTTCCTACGAGCAGTACTTC,CASSQRTSGSSYEQYF
TRBJ2-7,TRBV27,TRBD2,.,14,TGTGCCAGCAGTTTCGGACTAGCGGCGGCCGAGCAGTACTTC,CASSFGLAAAEQYF